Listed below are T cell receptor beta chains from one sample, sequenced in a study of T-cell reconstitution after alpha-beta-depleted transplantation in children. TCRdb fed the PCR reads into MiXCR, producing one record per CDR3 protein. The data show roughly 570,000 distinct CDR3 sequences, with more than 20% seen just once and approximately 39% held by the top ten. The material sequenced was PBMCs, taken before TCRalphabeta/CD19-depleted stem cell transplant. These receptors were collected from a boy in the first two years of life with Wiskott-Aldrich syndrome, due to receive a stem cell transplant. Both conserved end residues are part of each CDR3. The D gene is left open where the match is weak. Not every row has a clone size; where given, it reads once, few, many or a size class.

cdr3_nt: TGCAGCGTTGAAGATGGCTTGGGCCGAAATGAAAAACTGTTTTTT
cdr3_aa: CSVEDGLGRNEKLFF
j_call: TRBJ1-4
clone_size: few
d_call: NA
v_call: TRBV29-1

cdr3_nt: TGCAGTGCTAGAGACCTGTACAATGAGCAGTTCTTC
cdr3_aa: CSARDLYNEQFF
j_call: TRBJ2-1
clone_size: few
d_call: NA
v_call: TRBV20-1

cdr3_nt: TGTGCCAGCTCACCACCTGCCGAGACCCAGTACTTC
cdr3_aa: CASSPPAETQYF
j_call: TRBJ2-5
clone_size: few
d_call: NA
v_call: TRBV18

cdr3_nt: TGTGCCAGCAGCCAACTGGACACAGCCTACGAGCAGTACTTC
cdr3_aa: CASSQLDTAYEQYF
j_call: TRBJ2-7
clone_size: NA
d_call: NA
v_call: TRBV3-1

cdr3_nt: TGTGCCAGCAGGCGGACATACAATGAGCAGTTCTTC
cdr3_aa: CASRRTYNEQFF
j_call: TRBJ2-1
clone_size: NA
d_call: NA
v_call: TRBV28

cdr3_nt: TGCGCCAGCAGCCTGGCCGGGACAGGGAGACTAGCGGGGGATTTC
cdr3_aa: CASSLAGTGRLAGDF
j_call: TRBJ2-1
clone_size: NA
d_call: TRBD2
v_call: TRBV5-1

cdr3_nt: TGCAGCGTTGCATCAGGACTAGCGGGATCCGAGCAGTACTTC
cdr3_aa: CSVASGLAGSEQYF
j_call: TRBJ2-7
clone_size: few
d_call: TRBD2
v_call: TRBV29-1

cdr3_nt: TGTGCCAGCGGGATTCCGGGACAGGGTACCTACGAGCAGTACTTC
cdr3_aa: CASGIPGQGTYEQYF
j_call: TRBJ2-7
clone_size: NA
d_call: TRBD1
v_call: TRBV12-3/TRBV12-4

cdr3_nt: TGTGCCAGCAGCTTTCACAGGTCTGGAAACACCATATATTTT
cdr3_aa: CASSFHRSGNTIYF
j_call: TRBJ1-3
clone_size: NA
d_call: NA
v_call: TRBV7-9

cdr3_nt: TGTGCCAGCAGCGTGGGGGGTAGCGGGTTGGAGACCCAGTACTTC
cdr3_aa: CASSVGGSGLETQYF
j_call: TRBJ2-5
clone_size: few
d_call: TRBD2
v_call: TRBV9

cdr3_nt: TGCGCCAGCAGCTTTGGAATGCAGGGGCCGGTTAATTCACCCCTCCACTTT
cdr3_aa: CASSFGMQGPVNSPLHF
j_call: TRBJ1-6
clone_size: NA
d_call: NA
v_call: TRBV5-1

cdr3_nt: TGTGCCAGCAGCCAAGAGGCCCTCGTTACCGGGGAGCTGTTTTTT
cdr3_aa: CASSQEALVTGELFF
j_call: TRBJ2-2
clone_size: NA
d_call: NA
v_call: TRBV4-2

cdr3_nt: TGTGCCAGCAGCCGACCCCAAGAGACCCAGTACTTC
cdr3_aa: CASSRPQETQYF
j_call: TRBJ2-5
clone_size: few
d_call: NA
v_call: TRBV27

cdr3_nt: TGTGCCAGTAGAAGATTATTGAACACTGAAGCTTTCTTT
cdr3_aa: CASRRLLNTEAFF
j_call: TRBJ1-1
clone_size: few
d_call: NA
v_call: TRBV6-2/TRBV6-3

cdr3_nt: TGCAGTGCCCGGGGATTCGACAGGTCGACTATCGGCTACACCTTC
cdr3_aa: CSARGFDRSTIGYTF
j_call: TRBJ1-2
clone_size: NA
d_call: NA
v_call: TRBV20-1

cdr3_nt: TGTGCCAGCGCGGGACTAGGAGGGGACTACGAGCAGTACTTC
cdr3_aa: CASAGLGGDYEQYF
j_call: TRBJ2-7
clone_size: few
d_call: TRBD2
v_call: TRBV27

cdr3_nt: TGTGCCAGCAGCTTGACAGGGCCAGATACGCAGTATTTT
cdr3_aa: CASSLTGPDTQYF
j_call: TRBJ2-3
clone_size: NA
d_call: TRBD1
v_call: TRBV5-1

cdr3_nt: TGCGCCAGCAGCCAAGGGACTAGCGTGGCCGGGGAGCTGTTTTTT
cdr3_aa: CASSQGTSVAGELFF
j_call: TRBJ2-2
clone_size: few
d_call: TRBD2
v_call: TRBV4-1

cdr3_nt: TGCGCCAGCAGCTACTTACCGGGACAGAATGAGCAGTTCTTC
cdr3_aa: CASSYLPGQNEQFF
j_call: TRBJ2-1
clone_size: few
d_call: TRBD1
v_call: TRBV5-1

cdr3_nt: TGTGCCAGCAGCCGGGCGGGGGCTGATGCTAGGTTGTCCCAGTACTTC
cdr3_aa: CASSRAGADARLSQYF
j_call: TRBJ2-5
clone_size: NA
d_call: NA
v_call: TRBV7-2

cdr3_nt: TGTGCCAGCAGCCCCCGACTAGCGGGAGTGTCCGGGGAGCTGTTTTTT
cdr3_aa: CASSPRLAGVSGELFF
j_call: TRBJ2-2
clone_size: NA
d_call: TRBD2
v_call: TRBV11-2

cdr3_nt: TGTGCCAGCAGTTTAAGGTCCCCGGTATCTGGAAACACCATATATTTT
cdr3_aa: CASSLRSPVSGNTIYF
j_call: TRBJ1-3
clone_size: NA
d_call: NA
v_call: TRBV27

cdr3_nt: TGTGCCAGCTCACGCACAGGCGGCCTTGCAGATACGCAGTATTTT
cdr3_aa: CASSRTGGLADTQYF
j_call: TRBJ2-3
clone_size: NA
d_call: NA
v_call: TRBV18

cdr3_nt: TGCGCCAGCAGCTTGGGGGCAGCCAACTACAATGAGCAGTTCTTC
cdr3_aa: CASSLGAANYNEQFF
j_call: TRBJ2-1
clone_size: NA
d_call: NA
v_call: TRBV5-1

cdr3_nt: TGTGCCAGTAGTATCGGCGGGACAGGGCCCAATGAGCAGTTCTTC
cdr3_aa: CASSIGGTGPNEQFF
j_call: TRBJ2-1
clone_size: NA
d_call: TRBD1
v_call: TRBV19

cdr3_nt: TGCGCCAGCAGCCCAACCGGACTAGCGGGAACTAATGAGCAGTTCTTC
cdr3_aa: CASSPTGLAGTNEQFF
j_call: TRBJ2-1
clone_size: few
d_call: TRBD2
v_call: TRBV4-1

cdr3_nt: TGTGCCAGCAGTTTGCGGGACCCTAACTATGGCTACACCTTC
cdr3_aa: CASSLRDPNYGYTF
j_call: TRBJ1-2
clone_size: NA
d_call: NA
v_call: TRBV12-3/TRBV12-4

cdr3_nt: TGCAGCGTTGGATTTCCGAGAAGAGAGACCCAGTACTTC
cdr3_aa: CSVGFPRRETQYF
j_call: TRBJ2-5
clone_size: few
d_call: NA
v_call: TRBV29-1

cdr3_nt: TGCAGTGCTAGTTCGTCCGCTTTCCGGGGTGAGCAGTTCTTC
cdr3_aa: CSASSSAFRGEQFF
j_call: TRBJ2-1
clone_size: NA
d_call: NA
v_call: TRBV20-1

cdr3_nt: TGCGCCAGCAGCCCTAGCGGACTCCTCGATTATACGCAGTATTTT
cdr3_aa: CASSPSGLLDYTQYF
j_call: TRBJ2-3
clone_size: NA
d_call: TRBD2
v_call: TRBV5-1

cdr3_nt: TGTGCCAGCATGAGGTTCGGGGGCAATGAGCAGTTCTTC
cdr3_aa: CASMRFGGNEQFF
j_call: TRBJ2-1
clone_size: once
d_call: NA
v_call: TRBV25-1

cdr3_nt: TGCGCCAGCAGCTTGTTTAGCGGGAGTGATGAGCAGTTCTTC
cdr3_aa: CASSLFSGSDEQFF
j_call: TRBJ2-1
clone_size: few
d_call: TRBD2
v_call: TRBV5-1

cdr3_nt: TGCGCCAGCAGCCCGGACGTCACCCAGGCCAAAAACATTCAGTACTTC
cdr3_aa: CASSPDVTQAKNIQYF
j_call: TRBJ2-4
clone_size: few
d_call: NA
v_call: TRBV5-1

cdr3_nt: TGCGCCAGCAGCCTCGGACAGGGGGAGGTTAATGAAAAACTGTTTTTT
cdr3_aa: CASSLGQGEVNEKLFF
j_call: TRBJ1-4
clone_size: NA
d_call: TRBD1
v_call: TRBV5-1

cdr3_nt: TGTGCCAGTGGGCCCAGAGGTGCCTATGGCTACACCTTC
cdr3_aa: CASGPRGAYGYTF
j_call: TRBJ1-2
clone_size: few
d_call: NA
v_call: TRBV19

cdr3_nt: TGTGCCAGTACTACCGTGGGTGGTCGAAACATTCAGTACTTC
cdr3_aa: CASTTVGGRNIQYF
j_call: TRBJ2-4
clone_size: once
d_call: NA
v_call: TRBV19

cdr3_nt: TGTGCCAGCGAACACACTAGCGGGAGCTCCTACGAGCAGTACTTC
cdr3_aa: CASEHTSGSSYEQYF
j_call: TRBJ2-7
clone_size: NA
d_call: NA
v_call: TRBV21-1

cdr3_nt: TGTGCCAGCAGTGGAGGTCGTCATGAGCAGTTCTTC
cdr3_aa: CASSGGRHEQFF
j_call: TRBJ2-1
clone_size: NA
d_call: NA
v_call: TRBV2

cdr3_nt: TGTGCCAGTTGTAGGACTAGCGGGAGCCACGAGCAGTACTTC
cdr3_aa: CASCRTSGSHEQYF
j_call: TRBJ2-7
clone_size: many
d_call: TRBD2
v_call: TRBV11-2

cdr3_nt: TGTGCCATCAATCCCGGGACTAGCGGATACAATGAGCAGTTCTTC
cdr3_aa: CAINPGTSGYNEQFF
j_call: TRBJ2-1
clone_size: few
d_call: TRBD2
v_call: TRBV10-3

cdr3_nt: TGTGCCAGCAGCTTAAGGGGGACAGGGGGCGGTTTTAAGCAGTTCTTC
cdr3_aa: CASSLRGTGGGFKQFF
j_call: TRBJ2-1
clone_size: NA
d_call: TRBD1
v_call: TRBV7-9

cdr3_nt: TGCAGCGTTGAAGTTAAGGGGATGAACACTGAAGCTTTCTTT
cdr3_aa: CSVEVKGMNTEAFF
j_call: TRBJ1-1
clone_size: few
d_call: NA
v_call: TRBV29-1

cdr3_nt: TGTGCCACCAGCAGAGGTGGGAGCAGGGTAGCAACTAATGAAAAACTGTTTTTT
cdr3_aa: CATSRGGSRVATNEKLFF
j_call: TRBJ1-4
clone_size: few
d_call: NA
v_call: TRBV15

cdr3_nt: TGTGCCAGCAGCCAAGTGAGGCGGTATGAGCAGTTCTTC
cdr3_aa: CASSQVRRYEQFF
j_call: TRBJ2-1
clone_size: few
d_call: NA
v_call: TRBV3-1

cdr3_nt: TGTGCCAGCAGTTTAAGGGGTCCCTACGAGCAGTACTTC
cdr3_aa: CASSLRGPYEQYF
j_call: TRBJ2-7
clone_size: medium-sized
d_call: NA
v_call: TRBV28

cdr3_nt: TGTGCCAGCAGCGGTACAGGGGCCACCTACAATGAGCAGTTCTTC
cdr3_aa: CASSGTGATYNEQFF
j_call: TRBJ2-1
clone_size: NA
d_call: TRBD1
v_call: TRBV28

cdr3_nt: TGCGCCAGCAGCTTGGGGGAGGGACTGGGCTACGAGCAGTACTTC
cdr3_aa: CASSLGEGLGYEQYF
j_call: TRBJ2-7
clone_size: NA
d_call: TRBD2
v_call: TRBV5-1

cdr3_nt: TGTGCCAGCAGGAACATCCGGGGGGGGAGTCAGCCCCAGCATTTT
cdr3_aa: CASRNIRGGSQPQHF
j_call: TRBJ1-5
clone_size: NA
d_call: NA
v_call: TRBV6-1